The 26 T cell receptor beta chains below come from one sample, sequenced in a study of human T cells and chemical hapten exposure. TCRdb redid the calling of the RACE reads with MiXCR, one entry per CDR3 protein. The top ten clones hold roughly 3.3% of a sample with around 71,000 distinct CDR3 sequences, 9.8% of them seen once. Time point given: patch test 1, 2 weeks after DPC sensitization. Treatment described: therapeutic diphenylcyclopropenone sensitization with weekly scalp DPC. The sequencing used whole blood, collected in connection with sensitization to the hapten diphenylcyclopropenone (DPC). These receptors came from a woman aged 40-49 years with alopecia areata. Some clones in this sample may be carry-over from other donors' samples.

In its sample, this clonotype was seen a few times. V and J are TRBV27 and TRBJ2-3; D is uncertain. V was cut by 6 bases and J by 4 bases, with 11 bases left in between. CDR1 is MNHEY, CDR2 SMNVEV, per germline (reference sequence). This CDR3 comprises 13 residues. The CDR3 loop is CASSRRTADTQYF. DNA of the CDR3: TGTGCCAGCAGCCGCCGCACAGCAGATACGCAGTATTTT.

The sample holds a few counts of this clonotype. The rearrangement uses TRBV7-2 and TRBJ1-5; tentative D call: TRBD1 (5 bases). The CDR3 is 16 amino acids. The V gene lost 4 bases and the J gene lost 1 base, with 14 bases spanning the gap. Germline V lookup: CDR1 SGHTA, CDR2 FQGNSA. The CDR3 sequence: CASSSSGTESNQPQHF. For the CDR3, the DNA is TGTGCCAGCAGCTCCTCCGGGACGGAAAGCAATCAGCCCCAGCATTTT.

CDR3 sequence reads: CASSLNVRGAHTGELFF. The CDR3, as DNA: TGTGCCAGCAGCTTAAACGTCCGGGGGGCCCACACCGGGGAGCTGTTTTTT. This rearrangement joins TRBV11-2 to TRBJ2-2; D possibly corresponds to TRBD2 (7 bases). With 2 bases removed from V and 3 bases from J, the gap between germline ends came to 16 bases. Germline CDR1 SGHAT, CDR2 FQNNGV. The CDR3 consists of 17 residues.

This clonotype has ten or more counts. This sequence joins TRBV20-1 and TRBJ1-6; D is possibly TRBD1 (6 bases). Germline V gene lookup returns CDR1 DFQATT and CDR2 SNEGSKA (reference sequence). CDR3 length: 13 amino acids. Trimming took 3 bases from V and 8 from J, leaving 11 bases between them. In DNA, the CDR3 is TGCAGTGCTAGTGGAGACAGGTATTCACCCCTCCACTTT. As protein: CSASGDRYSPLHF.

This clonotype showed up many times. The rearrangement links TRBV10-2 to TRBJ2-7, with 10 bases identical to TRBD2. This CDR3 contains 15 residues. Germline loops: CDR1 WSHSY, CDR2 SAAADI. V trimming: 6 bases; J trimming: 5 bases; junction bases outside the gene matches: 10. The CDR3 spells CASRASGGRGDEQYF. CDR3 nucleotides: TGCGCCAGCAGGGCTAGCGGGGGCCGGGGGGACGAGCAGTACTTC.

With regard to this clonotype: This may stem from a read error, because a much larger clone lies one nucleotide away. This rearrangement joins TRBV2 to TRBJ1-6; D is ambiguous. The germline V gene encodes CDR1 SNHLY and CDR2 FYNNEI. The CDR3 loop spans 14 amino acids. The V gene lost 8 bases and the J gene lost 7 bases, with 15 bases spanning the gap. Here the CDR3 DNA reads TGTGCCAGCGGAGGGAGAACTTTAAATTCACCCCTCCACTTT. This encodes CASGGRTLNSPLHF.

This clonotype showed up many times. V is TRBV4-1 and J is TRBJ2-3; D gene ambiguous. The CDR3 loop spans 12 amino acids. The V and J ends lost 0 bases and 7 bases respectively, with 5 bases between them. Germline-derived CDR1 and CDR2 are MGHRA and YSYEKL. The CDR3 region has the DNA TGCGCCAGCAGCCAAGATAGATATACGCAGTATTTT. Its protein is CASSQDRYTQYF.

This clonotype was detected ten times or more. The V call is TRBV5-1, the J call TRBJ2-4; no definite D call. Germline V CDR1 and CDR2: SGHRS, YFSETQ. V dropped 1 base and J dropped 15 bases, with 23 bases sitting between them. This CDR3 is built from 15 residues. CDR3 nucleotide sequence: TGCGCCAGCAGCTTGATGTCGGCTAGTCATAATCGGGCGTACTTC. Amino acid sequence: CASSLMSASHNRAYF.

This clonotype was picked up a small number of times. The chain uses TRBV29-1 and TRBJ2-5; 9 bases agree with TRBD2. The CDR3 has 14 amino acids. The trim removed 5 bases at V and 1 base at J, leaving 5 bases unmatched. CDR1 SQVTM and CDR2 ANQGSEA come from the germline V gene. CDR3 sequence reads: CSVLPSGAQETQYF. For the CDR3, the DNA is TGCAGCGTTTTACCTAGCGGGGCCCAAGAGACCCAGTACTTC. Complete variable domain (other parts from reference TRBV29-1 and TRBJ2-5): SAVISQKPSRDICQRGTSLTIQCQVDSQVTMMFWYRQQPGQSLTLIATANQGSEATYESGFVIDKFPISRPNLTFSTLTVSNMSPEDSSIYLCSVLPSGAQETQYFGPGTRLLVL.

CDR3 loop: CASSQGGVWALHF. CDR3 nucleotides: TGTGCCAGCAGCCAGGGGGGGGTTTGGGCCCTCCACTTT. The chain employs TRBV7-6 and TRBJ1-6; 7 positions match TRBD1. The V gene's germline CDR1 is SGHVS and CDR2 FNYEAQ. After removal of 5 bases from V and 14 bases from J, the junction contained 9 bases not matched to a gene. The CDR3 extends over 13 amino acids. The complete variable domain, with remaining parts taken from reference TRBV7-6 and TRBJ1-6, reads GAGVSQSPRYKVTKRGQDVALRCDPISGHVSLYWYRQALGQGPEFLTYFNYEAQQDKSGLPNDRFSAERPEGSISTLTIQRTEQRDSAMYRCASSQGGVWALHFGNGTRLTVT.

This clonotype was found a few times. The gene calls are TRBV30 and TRBJ2-1, with TRBD1 as a possible D gene (5 bases). Germline V CDR1 and CDR2: GTSNPN, SVGIG (reference sequence). The CDR3 runs to 12 residues. Trimming shortened V by 2 bases and J by 6 bases, and 8 bases separated the two germline ends. CDR3 in amino acids: CAWSRQINEQFF. The CDR3 region has the DNA TGTGCCTGGAGTCGACAGATCAATGAGCAGTTCTTC.

This clonotype was counted many times. The rearrangement joins TRBV6-2 or TRBV6-3 to TRBJ1-2; D is perhaps TRBD1 (5 bases). In germline, CDR1 is MNHEY, CDR2 SVGEGT. V was cut by 4 bases and J by 2 bases, with 11 bases left in between. The CDR3 runs 14 residues. CDR3: CASSFIRDNYGYTF. The CDR3 DNA is TGTGCCAGCAGTTTTATCCGGGACAACTATGGCTACACCTTC.

In its sample, this clonotype was seen many times. The gene calls are TRBV6-2 or TRBV6-3 and TRBJ2-5, with a weak D call TRBD1 (5 bases). Germline V CDR1 and CDR2: MNHEY, SVGEGT. V was pared by 2 bases and J by 7 bases, with 11 bases between. The CDR3 runs to 13 residues. The CDR3 reads CASSYGRVGTQYF. The CDR3 nucleotides are TGTGCCAGCAGTTACGGCAGGGTCGGGACCCAGTACTTC.

The sample holds a few counts of this clonotype. This chain joins TRBV7-9 and TRBJ2-4, with D unresolved. V was cut by 3 bases and J by 3 bases, with 12 bases left in between. Germline-derived CDR1 and CDR2 are SEHNR and FQNEAQ (reference sequence). The CDR3 is 15 amino acids. The CDR3 loop is CASSFREVGKNIQYF. CDR3 in DNA: TGTGCCAGCAGCTTCAGAGAAGTTGGCAAAAACATTCAGTACTTC. The variable domain in full, completed from reference TRBV7-9 and TRBJ2-4, reads DTGVSQNPRHKITKRGQNVTFRCDPISEHNRLYWYRQTLGQGPEFLTYFQNEAQLEKSRLLSDRFSAERPKGSFSTLEIQRTEQGDSAMYLCASSFREVGKNIQYFGAGTRLSVL.

This chain uses TRBV21-1 with TRBJ1-4; TRBD1 reflects the table's D call only, with no check against the DNA. TRBV21-1 is an annotated pseudogene. The CDR3 spans 16 residues. DNA for the CDR3: TGTGCCAGCAGCAAAGATCCCCCAGGCAAGGGTGATAAACTGTTTTTT. Its protein product is CASSKDPPGKGDKLFF.

The CDR3 region has the DNA TGCGCCAGCAGCCGGGCGGACGGAGCGGGAGATACGCAGTATTTT. Its translation: CASSRADGAGDTQYF. V usage is TRBV5-1 and J usage is TRBJ2-3, with D perhaps TRBD2 (6 bases). The germline V gene encodes CDR1 SGHRS and CDR2 YFSETQ. Trimming shortened V by 4 bases and J by 5 bases, and 17 bases separated the two germline ends. This CDR3 region has 15 residues. The variable domain in full, completed from reference TRBV5-1 and TRBJ2-3, reads KAGVTQTPRYLIKTRGQQVTLSCSPISGHRSVSWYQQTPGQGLQFLFEYFSETQRNKGNFPGRFSGRQFSNSRSEMNVSTLELGDSALYLCASSRADGAGDTQYFGPGTRLTVL.

This clonotype has a count of ten or more. The J gene is TRBJ2-7, the V gene TRBV28; D is undetermined. The CDR3 has 13 amino acids. The germline gives CDR1 MDHEN, CDR2 SYDVKM. With 2 bases removed from V and 0 bases from J, the gap between germline ends came to 5 bases. CDR3 nucleotides: TGTGCCAGCAGTTTAAGGCTCTCCTACGAGCAGTACTTC. Amino acid sequence: CASSLRLSYEQYF.

This clonotype has a count of ten or more. The chain recombines TRBV28 with TRBJ2-6, with TRBD1 as a possible D gene (6 bases). V shed 4 bases and J shed 4 bases, with 8 bases lying between them. CDR1 is MDHEN, CDR2 SYDVKM, per germline. The CDR3 is made up of 14 amino acids. CDR3 nucleotides: TGTGCCAGCAGTTGGACAGCCGGGGCCAACGTCCTGACTTTC. This gives the protein CASSWTAGANVLTF.

V and J are TRBV6-6 and TRBJ2-7, with 10 bases aligning to TRBD1. This CDR3 contains 14 residues. The germline gives CDR1 MNHNY, CDR2 SVGAGI (reference sequence). The V gene end was trimmed by 3 bases and the J gene end by 5 bases; junction bases not matched to a gene: 4. Here the CDR3 DNA reads TGTGCCAGCAGTTATAGACAGGGGGCCCACGAGCAGTACTTC. Encoded protein: CASSYRQGAHEQYF.

This clonotype was seen at least ten times. The rearrangement uses TRBV11-2 and TRBJ2-1, with D possibly TRBD1 on 6 matching bases. Germline CDR1 SGHAT, CDR2 FQNNGV. The ends were cut back, 5 bases at V and 8 bases at J, with 16 bases in the middle. This CDR3 is 14 amino acids long. The CDR3 coding sequence is TGTGCCAGCAGCCCACAGGGTTCCTATTATGAGCAGTTCTTC. It encodes CASSPQGSYYEQFF.

This clonotype has at least ten counts. V is TRBV27 and J is TRBJ1-5, with a tentative D call TRBD1 (6 bases). The V gene lost 6 bases and the J gene lost 10 bases, with 19 bases spanning the gap. CDR1 is MNHEY and CDR2 is SMNVEV in the germline V gene (reference sequence). CDR3 size: 14 residues. CDR3 in amino acids: CASSTLGEGGPQHF. DNA of the CDR3: TGTGCCAGCAGCACCCTGGGCGAAGGGGGTCCCCAGCATTTT.

This clonotype was counted only a few times. This sequence joins TRBV20-1 and TRBJ2-7, with 9 bases identical to TRBD2. Germline assignment: CDR1 DFQATT and CDR2 SNEGSKA (reference sequence). V was clipped by 5 bases and J by 4 bases; unmatched bases: 12. This CDR3 region has 15 residues. CDR3 loop: CSASAPRGGWYEQYF. As DNA, the CDR3 is TGCAGTGCTTCAGCGCCGCGGGGGGGCTGGTACGAGCAGTACTTC.

The genes are TRBV10-3 and TRBJ2-7, with TRBD1 identical over 9 bases. The CDR3 contains 14 residues. Looked up from germline, CDR1 is ENHRY and CDR2 is SYGVKD. V lost 2 bases, J lost 6 bases, and 5 bases stayed unmatched. The CDR3: CAISERTGAGEQYF. CDR3 DNA sequence: TGTGCCATCAGTGAGAGGACAGGGGCGGGCGAGCAGTACTTC.

This clonotype was seen only a few times. This chain links TRBV10-3 with TRBJ2-3; D not certain. There are 11 residues in the CDR3. Per germline, CDR1 ENHRY and CDR2 SYGVKD. The ends were cut back, 8 bases at V and 2 bases at J, with 5 bases in the middle. The CDR3: CAIGYTDTQYF. The CDR3, as DNA: TGTGCCATCGGTTACACAGATACGCAGTATTTT.

A few counts support this clonotype. V gene TRBV7-2 combines with J gene TRBJ2-2; D call uncertain. V lost 5 bases and J lost 2, with 9 bases in between. Looked up from germline, CDR1 is SGHTA and CDR2 is FQGNSA. This CDR3 contains 14 residues. CDR3 DNA: TGTGCCAGCAGCCAACTCAGAAACACCGGGGAGCTGTTTTTT. Its translation is CASSQLRNTGELFF. Variable domain in full (rest from reference TRBV7-2 and TRBJ2-2): GAGVSQSPSNKVTEKGKDVELRCDPISGHTALYWYRQSLGQGLEFLIYFQGNSAPDKSGLPSDRFSAERTGGSVSTLTIQRTQQEDSAVYLCASSQLRNTGELFFGEGSRLTVL.

This clonotype was counted ten times or more. The chain couples TRBV18 to TRBJ1-1, with 8 bases identical to TRBD1. V lost 7 bases and J lost 4; bases outside the gene matches: 8. The CDR3 runs to 14 residues. Per germline, CDR1 KGHSH and CDR2 LQKENI. CDR3 region: CASFEQGEGTEAFF. The CDR3 DNA follows: TGTGCCAGCTTCGAACAGGGGGAGGGCACTGAAGCTTTCTTT.